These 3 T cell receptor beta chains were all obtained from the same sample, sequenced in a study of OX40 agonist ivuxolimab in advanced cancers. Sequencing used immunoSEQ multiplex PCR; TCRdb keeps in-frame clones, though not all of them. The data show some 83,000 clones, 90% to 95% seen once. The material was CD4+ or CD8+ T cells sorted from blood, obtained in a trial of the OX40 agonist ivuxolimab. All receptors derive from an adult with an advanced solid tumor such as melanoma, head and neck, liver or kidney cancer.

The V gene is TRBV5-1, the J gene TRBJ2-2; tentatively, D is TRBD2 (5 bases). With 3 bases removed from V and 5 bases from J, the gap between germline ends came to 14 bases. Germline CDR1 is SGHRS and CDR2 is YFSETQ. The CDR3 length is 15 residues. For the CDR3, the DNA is TGCGCCAGCAGCTACTCGAGGGCTAGGACCGGGGAGCTGTTTTTT. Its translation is CASSYSRARTGELFF.

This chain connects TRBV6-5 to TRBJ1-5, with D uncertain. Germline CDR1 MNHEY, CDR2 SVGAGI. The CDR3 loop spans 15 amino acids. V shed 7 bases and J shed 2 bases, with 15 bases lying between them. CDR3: CASMSIGRGNQPQHF. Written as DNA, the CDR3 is TGTGCCAGCATGTCAATAGGGAGGGGCAATCAGCCCCAGCATTTT.

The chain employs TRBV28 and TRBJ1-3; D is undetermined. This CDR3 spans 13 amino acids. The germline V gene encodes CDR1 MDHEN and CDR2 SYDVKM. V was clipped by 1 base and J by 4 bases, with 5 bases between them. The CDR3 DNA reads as TGTGCCAGCAGTTTATTAAACGGAAACACCATATATTTT. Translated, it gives CASSLLNGNTIYF.